This T cell receptor (beta chain) appears in the sequencing data of a study of T cells in localized non-small cell lung cancer (dated by TCRdb to the early 2020s). About the study as a whole: The study analyzed T cell repertoires of 236 early-stage NSCLC patients, comparing tumors and uninvolved tumor-adjacent lungs. The cohort comprised approximately 240 treatment-naïve NSCLC patients with resected, localized lung tumors. NSCLC patients had a mean age of approximately 66 years, and around 140 were male and around 99 female. General conclusions and limits of the study: Because multi-region tumor sequencing was not done, intratumor heterogeneity could not be ruled out. Since the design was exploratory, TCR variables were selected using unadjusted p-values with no false-discovery rate correction. Of the top 100 tumor clones, a median of roughly 53 were detected in paired uninvolved adjacent lung; approximately 28 were also among that lung's top 100. Higher blood T cell density associated with longer overall survival, while higher adjacent-lung clonality associated with shorter survival. Uninvolved tumor-adjacent lung showed the highest T cell clonality, higher than tumor, which suggests more focused antigenic responses in the uninvolved tumor-adjacent lung.

CDR1 is given as SGHRS and CDR2 as YFSETQ, both from the germline V gene. The trim is 4 bases for V and 11 bases for J, with a gap of 21 bases between the germline ends. The CDR3, cysteine through phenylalanine, is 14 amino acids long. Kept here is only the CDR3 DNA, which spans 42 bases and is read in frame from base 1. The immunoSEQ Assay was used to sequence TCR beta CDR3 regions from DNA. The published analysis was carried out like this. To compute T cell density, TCR beta template counts were normalized to usable DNA, which was estimated by amplifying housekeeping genes. Richness was estimated with the preseqR package, extrapolating to 400,000 templates for PBMC samples and 120,000 templates for tissue samples. Clonality was defined by subtracting Pielou's evenness from one. To identify tissue-enriched TCRs, differential abundance testing was run on productive amino-acid clonotypes with a minimum total count of 5 and an alpha of 0.1. The Jaccard Index and the Morisita Overlap Index were used to measure repertoire overlap between compartments. GLIPH grouped TCR beta CDR3s together with public tetramer-defined viral CDR3s, and a viral motif had to include at least three viral sequences and also show V-gene enrichment. This is the immuneACCESS table as TCRdb keeps it, with only in-frame sequences that have V and J called. A part of the clones is gone; compared with another copy, unresolved V genes explain less than half, and the rest is unexplained. V, J and clone size derive from that table, while D and trimming were established from the DNA sequence. Across this sample there are nearly 25,000 clones, with under 95% seen only once. The ten top clones hold roughly 15% of the sample.

At diagnosis, tumor, uninvolved tumor-adjacent lung and peripheral blood were collected and then preserved as a mix of FFPE and fresh-frozen material. For TCR repertoire profiling, blood samples were analyzed in the form of peripheral blood mononuclear cells. Concerning this clone itself: Its antigen is currently not known. Per-nucleotide qualities are absent, and no much larger clonotype sits a single base away.

The sequence derives from a man between 40 and 69 years old with stage III squamous cell lung carcinoma. The V gene is TRBV5-1 and the J gene is TRBJ1-2; TRBD1 is a possible D gene, resting on 6 matching bases. The sample consisted of peripheral blood, taken before any cancer treatment. The DNA reads as follows: TGCGCCAGCAGCCTACTACAGGGTTCCCTAGAATACACCTTC. Translated, it reads CASSLLQGSLEYTF.